Below, one T cell receptor (beta chain) is given with its context. The sample comes from a study of T cell changes during pregnancy in multiple sclerosis. The assay was immunoSEQ multiplex PCR, and TCRdb's table has in-frame clones only and misses some. The data hold about 36,000 clones, with roughly 89% observed a single time. This CDR3 is built from 13 residues. From germline, CDR1 is SEHNR and CDR2 FQNEAQ (reference sequence). V was shortened by 1 base and J by 4 bases, with 7 bases between the two germline ends. The sample was CD4+ T cells from peripheral blood mononuclear cells, taken in the second trimester of pregnancy. The chain uses TRBV7-9 and TRBJ1-1; D is uncertain. The receptor's source is a female donor in good health, enrolled as a control in a pregnancy study. The CDR3 sequence is CASSLEGGTEAFF. CDR3 nucleotide sequence: TGTGCCAGCAGCTTAGAGGGAGGCACTGAAGCTTTCTTT.